Following are 17 T cell receptor beta chains from one sample sequenced in a study of blood T cell repertoires in COVID-19. Sequencing used immunoSEQ multiplex PCR; TCRdb keeps in-frame clones, though not all of them. The table has roughly 400,000 clones, 87% seen once. The sequenced sample was peripheral blood. The receptors originated from a woman aged 55-75 years with COVID-19, enrolled during active disease.

This clone appeared a single time. This chain links TRBV7-2 with TRBJ2-2; perhaps TRBD1 as D (6 bases). Trimming left V 5 bases short and J 1 base short, with 20 bases between. The CDR3 runs to 18 residues. Germline-derived CDR1 and CDR2 are SGHTA and FQGNSA. This CDR3 is CASSLYRGGQKNTGELFF. The CDR3 DNA reads TGTGCCAGCAGCCTATACCGAGGAGGACAGAAGAACACCGGGGAGCTGTTTTTT.

The V and J genes are TRBV4-1 and TRBJ2-3; D might be TRBD1 (5 bases). Germline lookup yields CDR1 MGHRA and CDR2 YSYEKL. The V end lost 3 bases, the J end lost 2 bases, and 18 bases lay between the germline ends. This CDR3 is 17 amino acids long. This chain's CDR3 is CASSQDPPGRVTDTQYF. The CDR3 nucleotides read TGCGCCAGCAGCCAGGATCCCCCGGGCAGGGTCACAGATACGCAGTATTTT.

The chain carries TRBV11-1 and TRBJ2-2; D is unresolved. This CDR3 is built from 14 residues. The V gene lost 5 bases and the J gene lost 4 bases, with 11 bases spanning the gap. CDR1 SGHAT and CDR2 FQDESV come from the germline V gene (reference sequence). In DNA form, the CDR3 reads TGTGCCAGCAGCACCCATAGAGCCACCGGGGAGCTGTTTTTT. Translated, it gives CASSTHRATGELFF. Full variable domain (missing parts from reference TRBV11-1 and TRBJ2-2): EAEVAQSPRYKITEKSQAVAFWCDPISGHATLYWYRQILGQGPELLVQFQDESVVDDSQLPKDRFSAERLKGVDSTLKIQPAELGDSAMYLCASSTHRATGELFFGEGSRLTVL.

The chain couples TRBV28 to TRBJ2-1, with D possibly matching TRBD2 (7 bases). Trimming stripped 4 bases from V and 5 bases from J, with 18 bases between. The germline V gene has CDR1 MDHEN and CDR2 SYDVKM. This CDR3 spans 16 amino acids. The DNA for the CDR3 is TGTGCCAGCAGTTCCCCACGGGGGGCCATCCACAATGAGCAGTTCTTC. Translated: CASSSPRGAIHNEQFF. Together with reference TRBV28 and TRBJ2-1, the CDR3 gives the full variable domain: DVKVTQSSRYLVKRTGEKVFLECVQDMDHENMFWYRQDPGLGLRLIYFSYDVKMKEKGDIPEGYSVSREKKERFSLILESASTNQTSMYLCASSSPRGAIHNEQFFGPGTRLTVL.

The J gene is TRBJ2-1, the V gene TRBV19; TRBD1 matches 10 bases. Germline CDR1 LNHDA, CDR2 SQIVND (reference sequence). The CDR3 covers 15 residues. Germline trimming cut 8 bases from V and 7 bases from J; bases unmatched to any gene: 11. CDR3 coding DNA: TGTGCCAGTTTTCGGACAGGGGGGATTTCGAATGAGCAGTTCTTC. This sequence encodes CASFRTGGISNEQFF.

This clone was counted between two and nine times. The V and J genes are TRBV19 and TRBJ2-5; D is perhaps TRBD1 (5 bases). V was cut by 2 bases and J by 2 bases, with 6 bases left in between. The CDR3 covers 13 residues. Germline lookup yields CDR1 LNHDA and CDR2 SQIVND (reference sequence). The CDR3 DNA is TGTGCCAGTAGTATAAACAGGCAAGAGACCCAGTACTTC. Its protein is CASSINRQETQYF.

This chain connects TRBV2 to TRBJ1-2; maybe TRBD1 (6 bases). The germline V gene encodes CDR1 SNHLY and CDR2 FYNNEI. Trimming cost V 4 bases and J 3 bases, with 9 bases left between them. This CDR3 spans 13 amino acids. The CDR3 loop is CASSGNRDYGYTF. The CDR3 nucleotides read TGTGCCAGCAGTGGGAACAGGGACTATGGCTACACCTTC.

This chain connects TRBV25-1 to TRBJ2-3; D might be TRBD1 (6 bases). This CDR3 is built from 16 residues. Trimming took off 1 base at V and 0 bases at J, with 11 bases between the two ends. Germline lookup yields CDR1 MGHDK and CDR2 SYGVNS. CDR3 nucleotides: TGTGCCAGCAGTGAATTACTGGACAGCAGCACAGATACGCAGTATTTT. Its protein is CASSELLDSSTDTQYF. Full variable domain (remainder filled in from reference TRBV25-1 and TRBJ2-3): EADIYQTPRYLVIGTGKKITLECSQTMGHDKMYWYQQDPGMELHLIHYSYGVNSTEKGDLSSESTVSRIRTEHFPLTLESARPSHTSQYLCASSELLDSSTDTQYFGPGTRLTVL.

This clone was counted many times. This chain links TRBV6-6 with TRBJ1-2; D ambiguous. Trimming cost V 3 bases and J 8 bases, with 16 bases left between them. This CDR3 is built from 14 residues. Germline-derived CDR1 and CDR2 are MNHNY and SVGAGI (reference sequence). CDR3 nucleotides: TGTGCCAGCAGTTATTCAAGCGATTTGAGGGGCTACACCTTC. The encoded protein is CASSYSSDLRGYTF.

V gene TRBV18 combines with J gene TRBJ1-3, with D maybe TRBD1 (5 bases). Germline V lookup: CDR1 KGHSH, CDR2 LQKENI. Trimming left V 2 bases short and J 3 bases short, with 14 bases between. The CDR3 runs 16 residues. The CDR3 here is CASSPSLTRGGNTIYF. CDR3 coding DNA: TGTGCCAGCTCACCATCTTTGACAAGGGGTGGAAACACCATATATTTT.

This chain connects TRBV7-8 to TRBJ2-5; D is possibly TRBD2 (5 bases). From germline, CDR1 is SGHVS and CDR2 FQNEAQ. Trimming stripped 1 base from V and 5 bases from J, with 11 bases between. The CDR3 extends over 14 amino acids. The CDR3 here is CASSLGVGSETQYF. CDR3 DNA: TGTGCCAGCAGCTTAGGAGTTGGGAGCGAGACCCAGTACTTC.

The genes are TRBV9 and TRBJ2-1; 7 bases line up with TRBD2. This CDR3 comprises 15 residues. Trimming removed 4 bases from V and 2 bases from J; junction bases left unmatched: 6. CDR1 and CDR2 from the germline V gene are SGDLS and YYNGEE. In nucleotides, the CDR3 is TGTGCCAGCAGCCCCCGACTAGCCCCCTACAATGAGCAGTTCTTC. Amino acid sequence: CASSPRLAPYNEQFF.

V gene TRBV2 combines with J gene TRBJ2-7, with D hard to call. Germline CDR1 is SNHLY and CDR2 is FYNNEI. The CDR3 is made up of 16 amino acids. V was clipped by 8 bases and J by 0 bases, with 20 bases between them. CDR3 residues: CASQWVRGASSYEQYF. As DNA, the CDR3 is TGTGCCAGCCAATGGGTAAGAGGCGCGAGCTCCTACGAGCAGTACTTC.

The chain couples TRBV6-1 to TRBJ1-2; 9 bases match TRBD1. The CDR3 spans 15 residues. Germline assignment: CDR1 MNHNS and CDR2 SASEGT. V gave up 3 bases and J gave up 2 bases; unmatched junction bases: 4. Here the CDR3 reads CASSEGQGNNYGYTF. The DNA of the CDR3 is TGTGCCAGCAGTGAGGGACAGGGTAACAACTATGGCTACACCTTC.

The rearrangement joins TRBV12-3 or TRBV12-4 to TRBJ2-7, with 7 bases lining up with TRBD1. The CDR3 length is 13 residues. Trimming removed 1 base from V and 3 bases from J; junction bases left unmatched: 0. CDR3 residues: CASSLGQGYEQYF. For the CDR3, the DNA is TGTGCCAGCAGTTTAGGACAGGGCTACGAGCAGTACTTC.

The V and J genes are TRBV3-1 (or the pseudogene TRBV3-2) and TRBJ2-1; TRBD2 might be the D (6 bases). CDR3 size: 14 residues. V shed 6 bases and J shed 7 bases, with 16 bases lying between them. CDR1 and CDR2 from the germline V gene are LGHDT and YNNKEL (reference sequence). This CDR3 is CASRVSRGGNEQFF. For the CDR3, the DNA is TGTGCCAGCAGAGTCTCGCGGGGTGGTAATGAGCAGTTCTTC.

A single count supports this clone. The chain joins TRBV9 to TRBJ2-1; 12 bases fit TRBD2. The CDR3 spans 17 residues. Looked up from germline, CDR1 is SGDLS and CDR2 is YYNGEE. The ends lost 0 bases at V and 8 bases at J; junction bases unmatched: 9. The CDR3 bases are TGTGCCAGCAGCGTAGGAACCCTAGCGGGGGGGCACGATGAGCAGTTCTTC. Translating gives CASSVGTLAGGHDEQFF.